These 20 T cell receptor beta chains were sequenced from one sample in a study of shared clonotypes between healthy human individuals. TCRdb's copy holds only in-frame clones and misses some; the assay was immunoSEQ multiplex PCR. The sample lists about 590,000 clones, roughly 96% occurring once. CD8 cells classed as naive were CD45RO-negative and positively selected for CCR7, excluding terminally differentiated effector memory CD45RA+ cells. Sample: naive CD8+ T cells sorted from blood. All receptors come from a woman between 25 and 40 years old in good health.

V and J are TRBV7-6 and TRBJ2-7, with 12 bases matching TRBD1. CDR1 is SGHVS and CDR2 is FNYEAQ in the germline V gene. V trimming: 5 bases; J trimming: 7 bases; junction bases outside the gene matches: 6. This CDR3 region has 14 residues. The DNA for the CDR3 is TGTGCCAGCAGCCTGGGACAGGGGGCCTGGGAGCAGTACTTC. This encodes CASSLGQGAWEQYF. Drawing the rest from reference TRBV7-6 and TRBJ2-7, the complete variable domain is GAGVSQSPRYKVTKRGQDVALRCDPISGHVSLYWYRQALGQGPEFLTYFNYEAQQDKSGLPNDRFSAERPEGSISTLTIQRTEQRDSAMYRCASSLGQGAWEQYFGPGTRLTVT.

This rearrangement joins TRBV21-1 to TRBJ2-7; the table's D gene call, TRBD1, was not cross checked with the DNA. TRBV21-1 is tagged as a pseudogene. The CDR3 is made up of 16 amino acids. The CDR3 nucleotides are TGTGCCAGCAGCAAAAGGGGGCCGGGACAGGGCTACGAGCAGTACTTC. Protein sequence: CASSKRGPGQGYEQYF.

J is TRBJ2-3 and V is TRBV2; 10 bases align to TRBD2. The CDR3 has 17 residues. In germline, CDR1 is SNHLY, CDR2 FYNNEI. With 3 bases clipped from V and 0 bases from J, the junction kept 6 bases outside the gene matches. CDR3 nucleotides: TGTGCCAGCAGTGATCAGCTAGCGGGAGAGAGCACAGATACGCAGTATTTT. Translation: CASSDQLAGESTDTQYF.

The V and J genes are TRBV10-1 and TRBJ2-7, with 9 bases fitting TRBD1. Germline CDR1 and CDR2: WNHNN and SYGVQD (reference sequence). V lost 0 bases, J lost 4 bases, and 10 bases stayed unmatched. The CDR3 is made up of 17 amino acids. The CDR3 sequence: CASSESTSWDRVYEQYF. The DNA of the CDR3 is TGCGCCAGCAGTGAGTCGACAAGCTGGGACAGGGTATACGAGCAGTACTTC.

Remarks on this clone: The sample carries other DNA sequences with the same CDR3. The genes are TRBV27 and TRBJ1-1; possibly TRBD1 for D (6 bases). This CDR3 region has 12 residues. The ends were cut back, 5 bases at V and 5 bases at J, with 9 bases in the middle. CDR1 is MNHEY, CDR2 SMNVEV, per germline (reference sequence). CDR3 in DNA: TGTGCCAGCAGTAAGGGGGGTACTGAAGCTTTCTTT. Amino acids: CASSKGGTEAFF.

This chain connects TRBV4-1 to TRBJ1-3; unclear D gene. V was cut by 0 bases and J by 4 bases, with 10 bases left in between. The CDR3 is made up of 15 amino acids. The germline CDR1 and CDR2 sequences are MGHRA and YSYEKL. As DNA, the CDR3 is TGCGCCAGCAGCCAAGACAGATTCGTCGGAAACACCATATATTTT. Translating it yields CASSQDRFVGNTIYF.

The chain has TRBV5-6 and TRBJ2-5; 11 nucleotides line up with TRBD2. Gene TRBJ2-7 matches the end of the DNA better, so the J call may be wrong. From germline, CDR1 is SGHDT and CDR2 YYEEEE. This CDR3 is 17 amino acids long. The CDR3 here is CASTPPAGTSGSYEQYF. CDR3 nucleotides: TGTGCCAGCACTCCACCCGCGGGGACTAGCGGTTCCTACGAGCAGTACTTC.

The chain joins TRBV27 to TRBJ2-1; no firm D call. The CDR3 consists of 13 residues. Germline V gives CDR1 MNHEY, CDR2 SMNVEV (reference sequence). Trimming stripped 1 base from V and 8 bases from J, with 9 bases between. The CDR3 sequence is CASSLWSGHEQFF. The CDR3 nucleotides read TGTGCCAGCAGTTTATGGTCGGGCCATGAGCAGTTCTTC.

The chain employs TRBV7-2 and TRBJ1-1; D is undetermined. CDR3 size: 13 residues. V was clipped by 5 bases and J by 1 base, with 8 bases between them. Germline V CDR1 and CDR2: SGHTA, FQGNSA. CDR3 amino acids: CASSLGWNTEAFF. The DNA for the CDR3 is TGTGCCAGCAGCCTGGGGTGGAACACTGAAGCTTTCTTT.

The chain has TRBV4-2 and TRBJ2-7; TRBD2 matches at 8 bases. The junction had 8 bases not matched to a gene; V was cut back by 0 bases and J by 4 bases. The CDR3 sequence is 16 residues long. From germline, CDR1 is LGHNA and CDR2 YNFKEQ. The DNA for the CDR3 is TGTGCCAGCAGCCAAGAAACCGGCGGGAGGTCTTACGAGCAGTACTTC. This translates into CASSQETGGRSYEQYF.

This clone was recorded only once. The chain combines TRBV2 with TRBJ2-7; 9 bases line up with TRBD2. V trimming: 10 bases; J trimming: 7 bases; junction bases outside the gene matches: 17. This CDR3 contains 15 residues. CDR1 and CDR2 (germline): SNHLY, FYNNEI. CDR3 protein: CAIPGSGREGPEQYF. The CDR3 nucleotides are TGTGCCATTCCCGGGTCGGGGCGGGAGGGCCCAGAGCAGTACTTC.

The rearrangement uses TRBV27 and TRBJ1-5, with 7 bases matching TRBD1. The CDR3 loop spans 14 amino acids. The germline gives CDR1 MNHEY, CDR2 SMNVEV (reference sequence). The J segment lost 5 bases and the V segment lost 2 bases, leaving 3 bases of the junction unmatched. For the CDR3, the DNA is TGTGCCAGCAGTTTAACAGGGGAGCATCAGCCCCAGCATTTT. Amino acid sequence: CASSLTGEHQPQHF.

This clone was seen a handful of times. The chain is built from TRBV4-1 and TRBJ1-1; D remains unclear. The CDR3 loop spans 16 amino acids. Trimming removed 1 base from V and 3 bases from J, with 15 bases in between. Germline V gene data show CDR1 as MGHRA and CDR2 as YSYEKL. CDR3 DNA sequence: TGCGCCAGCAGCCAAGTCATCACTTTTGGCGACACTGAAGCTTTCTTT. It translates to CASSQVITFGDTEAFF.

The J gene is TRBJ2-7, the V gene TRBV5-1, with D maybe TRBD1 (6 bases). The germline V and J ends were trimmed by 1 base and 2 bases, with 13 bases remaining between them. Germline CDR1 and CDR2: SGHRS and YFSETQ. The CDR3 runs 15 residues. The CDR3 protein is CASSLFQDSTYEQYF. The CDR3 coding sequence is TGCGCCAGCAGCTTGTTTCAGGACAGTACCTACGAGCAGTACTTC.

This clone was seen once. The chain has TRBV28 and TRBJ1-2, with D possibly matching TRBD1 (5 bases). Trimming removed 3 bases from V and 4 bases from J, with 12 bases in between. There are 14 residues in the CDR3. Looked up from germline, CDR1 is MDHEN and CDR2 is SYDVKM. The DNA of the CDR3 is TGTGCCAGCAGTTTGGAGGGACGGGGCTATGGCTACACCTTC. Its translation: CASSLEGRGYGYTF.

Of note for this clone: At the DNA level, this CDR3 is encoded by other sequences in the same sample as well. The chain carries TRBV9 and TRBJ2-1; 14 nucleotides match TRBD2. The V gene end was trimmed by 3 bases and the J gene end by 8 bases; junction bases not matched to a gene: 4. The CDR3 runs 15 residues. From germline, CDR1 is SGDLS and CDR2 YYNGEE. The CDR3 loop is CASSGGTSGSDEQFF. The CDR3, as DNA: TGTGCCAGCAGCGGAGGGACTAGCGGGAGCGATGAGCAGTTCTTC.

Points on this clone: This CDR3 is missing its conserved last phenylalanine or tryptophan, likely due to a read error. No DNA is shown, since the ends of the CDR3 on it are uncertain; the CDR3 is the one TCRdb lists. V gene TRBV20-1 combines with J gene TRBJ1-1. The CDR3 spans 10 amino acids, including both terminal residues. The germline V gene has CDR1 DFQATT and CDR2 SNEGSKA (reference sequence). CDR3 residues: CSARDLRAAL.

As for this clone: The same CDR3 also results from other DNA sequences found in this sample. The genes are TRBV13 and TRBJ1-5; D not certain. V was pared by 0 bases and J by 5 bases, with 5 bases between. Germline CDR1 reads PRHDT; CDR2 reads FYEKMQ (reference sequence). The CDR3 has 13 amino acids. CDR3 coding DNA: TGTGCCAGCAGCTTAGGAGACGATCAGCCCCAGCATTTT. Amino acid sequence: CASSLGDDQPQHF.

This chain uses TRBV28 with TRBJ2-1, with 16 bases that match TRBD2. Germline V lookup: CDR1 MDHEN, CDR2 SYDVKM. This CDR3 region has 18 residues. J lost 8 bases, V lost 5 bases, and 12 bases had no gene match. The CDR3 DNA reads TGTGCCAGCAGTAAAGGGACTAGCGGGAGGGCCGGCTCCCATGAGCAGTTCTTC. Translation gives CASSKGTSGRAGSHEQFF.

The rearrangement joins TRBV11-2 to TRBJ1-1; perhaps TRBD1 as D (5 bases). Germline V gives CDR1 SGHAT, CDR2 FQNNGV. CDR3 length equals 16 residues. V was pared by 1 base and J by 2 bases, with 14 bases between. CDR3 bases: TGTGCCAGCAGCTTAGTCTTGGGGCATCGAAACACTGAAGCTTTCTTT. Its protein product is CASSLVLGHRNTEAFF.